The 29 T cell receptor beta chains presented below share a single source sample, sequenced in a study of T cell responses to AZD1222 COVID-19 vaccine. The data were produced by immunoSEQ multiplex PCR, yet TCRdb's version contains in-frame clones alone and is incomplete. The sample contains fewer than 200,000 clones, approximately 86% of which appear only once. The specimen was peripheral blood, collected 28 days after the second AZD1222 dose. The receptor source for this set is an adult who received the AZD1222 COVID-19 vaccine.

V is TRBV5-1 and J is TRBJ1-1; D ambiguous. From germline, CDR1 is SGHRS and CDR2 YFSETQ. The CDR3 sequence is 12 residues long. V dropped 2 bases and J dropped 4 bases, with 6 bases sitting between them. For the CDR3, the DNA is TGCGCCAGCAGCTTCACGGGCACTGAAGCTTTCTTT. Protein product: CASSFTGTEAFF. The full variable domain, its missing parts supplied by reference TRBV5-1 and TRBJ1-1, is KAGVTQTPRYLIKTRGQQVTLSCSPISGHRSVSWYQQTPGQGLQFLFEYFSETQRNKGNFPGRFSGRQFSNSRSEMNVSTLELGDSALYLCASSFTGTEAFFGQGTRLTVV.

The chain is built from TRBV12-3 or TRBV12-4 and TRBJ1-1; 8 bases are shared with TRBD1. V gave up 3 bases and J gave up 10 bases; unmatched junction bases: 7. CDR3 length: 13 residues. The CDR3 loop is CASSFGQGVGAFF. The CDR3 DNA reads as TGTGCCAGCAGTTTCGGACAGGGTGTTGGAGCTTTCTTT.

The J gene is TRBJ1-3, the V gene TRBV30; D not resolved. CDR3 size: 12 residues. With 7 bases removed from V and 0 bases from J, the gap between germline ends came to 7 bases. The germline V gene has CDR1 GTSNPN and CDR2 SVGIG (reference sequence). In DNA form, the CDR3 reads TGTGCCTATACGGTCTCTGGAAACACCATATATTTT. This translates into CAYTVSGNTIYF.

V is TRBV27 and J is TRBJ1-6; TRBD1 is a possible D gene (6 bases). V lost 5 bases and J 7 bases, leaving 18 bases between the germline ends. The CDR3 has 16 amino acids. The germline CDR1 and CDR2 sequences are MNHEY and SMNVEV (reference sequence). Written as DNA, the CDR3 is TGTGCCAGCAGTACACTGGGGGGCTATCAAAATTCACCCCTCCACTTT. Amino acids: CASSTLGGYQNSPLHF.

A single count supports this clone. V is TRBV14 and J is TRBJ2-7, with no clear D. The germline V gene encodes CDR1 SGHDN and CDR2 FVKESK. The CDR3 totals 12 residues. Trimming took 1 base from V and 8 from J, leaving 9 bases between them. CDR3 DNA: TGTGCCAGCAGCCAAGGGCCGGAGAAGCAGTACTTC. As protein: CASSQGPEKQYF. The complete variable domain, with remaining parts taken from reference TRBV14 and TRBJ2-7, reads EAGVTQFPSHSVIEKGQTVTLRCDPISGHDNLYWYRRVMGKEIKFLLHFVKESKQDESGMPNNRFLAERTGGTYSTLKVQPAELEDSGVYFCASSQGPEKQYFGPGTRLTVT.

V gene TRBV9 combines with J gene TRBJ1-1, with 7 bases that match TRBD1. This CDR3 has 17 amino acids. Losses at the gene ends were 4 bases for V and 4 bases for J; bases not matched to a gene: 16. From germline, CDR1 is SGDLS and CDR2 YYNGEE. CDR3 sequence: CASSPRRQGIGSTEAFF. The CDR3 bases are TGTGCCAGCAGCCCACGAAGACAGGGAATCGGGAGCACTGAAGCTTTCTTT. Variable domain in full (rest from reference TRBV9 and TRBJ1-1): DSGVTQTPKHLITATGQRVTLRCSPRSGDLSVYWYQQSLDQGLQFLIQYYNGEERAKGNILERFSAQQFPDLHSELNLSSLELGDSALYFCASSPRRQGIGSTEAFFGQGTRLTVV.

This clone was counted once. The chain recombines TRBV5-1 with TRBJ1-1, with D possibly TRBD1 on 5 matching bases. Germline CDR1 and CDR2: SGHRS and YFSETQ. This CDR3 is 14 amino acids long. Trimming pared 0 bases from V and 0 bases from J, leaving 6 bases between. The DNA for the CDR3 is TGCGCCAGCAGCTTGGGGGACCTGAACACTGAAGCTTTCTTT. Translating gives CASSLGDLNTEAFF.

This rearrangement joins TRBV6-5 to TRBJ1-6; no clear D gene. From germline, CDR1 is MNHEY and CDR2 SVGAGI. V dropped 7 bases and J dropped 7 bases, with 17 bases sitting between them. The CDR3 is 15 residues long. The CDR3 bases are TGTGCCAGCACCTACCAACATGGAAACAATTCACCCCTCCACTTT. It yields the protein CASTYQHGNNSPLHF.

The chain joins TRBV19 to TRBJ1-1; the D is unclear. CDR3 length equals 13 residues. Trimming shortened V by 5 bases and J by 5 bases, and 12 bases separated the two germline ends. Germline V gene data show CDR1 as LNHDA and CDR2 as SQIVND (reference sequence). The CDR3 sequence is CASSPGGFTEAFF. DNA of the CDR3: TGTGCCAGTAGTCCTGGTGGGTTTACTGAAGCTTTCTTT.

The chain links TRBV5-1 to TRBJ2-3; tentatively, D is TRBD2 (6 bases). Trimming pared 9 bases from V and 3 bases from J, leaving 14 bases between. The CDR3 has 13 residues. CDR1 is SGHRS and CDR2 is YFSETQ in the germline V gene. DNA for the CDR3: TGCGCCACCCGACGCGGGGCTACAGATACGCAGTATTTT. It codes for CATRRGATDTQYF. Full variable domain (rest looked up from reference TRBV5-1 and TRBJ2-3): KAGVTQTPRYLIKTRGQQVTLSCSPISGHRSVSWYQQTPGQGLQFLFEYFSETQRNKGNFPGRFSGRQFSNSRSEMNVSTLELGDSALYLCATRRGATDTQYFGPGTRLTVL.

This clone was counted a single time. J is TRBJ1-4 and V is TRBV19; possible D gene TRBD1, 5 bases. Trimming took 5 bases from V and 0 from J, leaving 10 bases between them. The CDR3 sequence is 15 residues long. Germline V gives CDR1 LNHDA, CDR2 SQIVND (reference sequence). The DNA for the CDR3 is TGTGCCAGTAGTGACCGACAGACAACTAATGAAAAACTGTTTTTT. Amino acids: CASSDRQTTNEKLFF. Drawing the rest from reference TRBV19 and TRBJ1-4, the complete variable domain is DGGITQSPKYLFRKEGQNVTLSCEQNLNHDAMYWYRQDPGQGLRLIYYSQIVNDFQKGDIAEGYSVSREKKESFPLTVTSAQKNPTAFYLCASSDRQTTNEKLFFGSGTQLSVL.

The chain employs TRBV13 and TRBJ1-6; D perhaps matches TRBD1 (5 bases). The length of the CDR3 is 16 residues. Trimming took off 2 bases at V and 7 bases at J, with 15 bases between the two ends. Germline V gives CDR1 PRHDT, CDR2 FYEKMQ (reference sequence). The CDR3 sequence is CASSLLLQGGNSPLHF. For the CDR3, the DNA is TGTGCCAGCAGCTTACTGTTGCAGGGTGGAAATTCACCCCTCCACTTT.

This clone was seen only once. The genes are TRBV28 and TRBJ1-2; D is possibly TRBD1 (6 bases). Germline CDR1 MDHEN, CDR2 SYDVKM. CDR3 size: 14 residues. Trimming cost V 3 bases and J 4 bases, with 12 bases left between them. DNA for the CDR3: TGTGCCAGCAGTTTCTCACAGGGAATCTATGGCTACACCTTC. Residues: CASSFSQGIYGYTF.

In DNA, the CDR3 is TGTGCCAGCAGTTACGTGGCCGGACAGCCCCAGCATTTT. Translation: CASSYVAGQPQHF. The chain combines TRBV6-5 with TRBJ1-5; D not resolved. Trimming cost V 2 bases and J 7 bases, with 9 bases left between them. The CDR3 is made up of 13 amino acids. From germline, CDR1 is MNHEY and CDR2 SVGAGI.

This clone was recorded only once. The chain has TRBV13 and TRBJ1-4; D remains ambiguous. Trimming left V 0 bases short and J 1 base short, with 6 bases between. Germline values: CDR1 PRHDT, CDR2 FYEKMQ (reference sequence). The CDR3 has 15 residues. CDR3 DNA: TGTGCCAGCAGCTTAGGGACATTAACTAATGAAAAACTGTTTTTT. It is translated as CASSLGTLTNEKLFF. The full variable domain, its missing parts supplied by reference TRBV13 and TRBJ1-4, is AAGVIQSPRHLIKEKRETATLKCYPIPRHDTVYWYQQGPGQDPQFLISFYEKMQSDKGSIPDRFSAQQFSDYHSELNMSSLELGDSALYFCASSLGTLTNEKLFFGSGTQLSVL.

The chain is built from TRBV2 and TRBJ2-3, with D unresolved. V lost 1 base to trimming and J lost 0 bases, with 2 bases between them. Germline values: CDR1 SNHLY, CDR2 FYNNEI. This CDR3 is 13 amino acids long. The CDR3 spells CASSEDSTDTQYF. The CDR3, as DNA: TGTGCCAGCAGTGAAGACAGCACAGATACGCAGTATTTT.

This chain joins TRBV4-3 and TRBJ2-3; no definite D call. The V end lost 0 bases, the J end lost 6 bases, and 7 bases lay between the germline ends. The CDR3 sequence is 13 residues long. Germline loops: CDR1 LGHNA, CDR2 YSLEER. CDR3 sequence: CASSQDPRDTQYF. CDR3 DNA: TGCGCCAGCAGCCAAGACCCTAGGGATACGCAGTATTTT.

CDR3 coding DNA: TGTGCCAGCAGTTCTCCTGTCGCGGGGCCAAACACTGAAGCTTTCTTT. Protein product: CASSSPVAGPNTEAFF. V gene TRBV6-2 or TRBV6-3 combines with J gene TRBJ1-1, with TRBD1 as a possible D gene (5 bases). Trimming pared 4 bases from V and 2 bases from J, leaving 17 bases between. Germline CDR1 MNHEY, CDR2 SVGEGT. The CDR3 runs 16 residues.

The chain carries TRBV15 and TRBJ1-3; no clear D gene. CDR1 is LNHNV and CDR2 is YYDKDF in the germline V gene (reference sequence). There are 18 residues in the CDR3. V was clipped by 3 bases and J by 0 bases, with 18 bases between them. The CDR3 region is CATSRVVRSSTSGNTIYF. CDR3 nucleotides: TGTGCCACCAGCAGGGTGGTCCGGAGTTCGACCTCTGGAAACACCATATATTTT.

This chain joins TRBV4-2 and TRBJ1-1; 10 nucleotides line up with TRBD1. The junction had 2 bases not matched to a gene; V was cut back by 1 base and J by 0 bases. The CDR3 runs to 16 residues. The germline gives CDR1 LGHNA, CDR2 YNFKEQ. The CDR3 DNA reads as TGTGCCAGCAGCCAAGGGACAGGGGGATTGAACACTGAAGCTTTCTTT. Its translation: CASSQGTGGLNTEAFF.

The V gene is TRBV10-1, the J gene TRBJ1-2; perhaps TRBD1 as D (5 bases). Germline V gene lookup returns CDR1 WNHNN and CDR2 SYGVQD (reference sequence). Trimming removed 0 bases at V and 4 bases at J, with 12 bases between. CDR3 size: 15 residues. The CDR3 reads CASSESSTGGYGYTF. The CDR3 coding sequence is TGCGCCAGCAGTGAGTCCTCCACAGGCGGCTATGGCTACACCTTC.

J is TRBJ1-5 and V is TRBV24-1, with a tentative D call TRBD1 (5 bases). Germline-derived CDR1 and CDR2 are KGHDR and SFDVKD. This CDR3 comprises 17 residues. The V gene lost 8 bases and the J gene lost 4 bases, with 23 bases spanning the gap. CDR3 nucleotides: TGTGCCACCACCCCCCCGGGGCTTTTTCTCTCAAATCAGCCCCAGCATTTT. Translation: CATTPPGLFLSNQPQHF.

In DNA form, the CDR3 reads TGTGCCAGCAGCCACGCGGACAGTAAAGAGACCCAGTACTTC. This encodes CASSHADSKETQYF. V and J are TRBV3-1 (or the pseudogene TRBV3-2) and TRBJ2-5; maybe TRBD1 (6 bases). The V end was cut by 3 bases, the J end by 3 bases, with 11 bases between. Germline loops: CDR1 LGHDT, CDR2 YNNKEL (reference sequence). The CDR3 loop spans 14 amino acids.

The CDR3 DNA follows: TGCGCCAGCAGCCAAGGGACAGGTGGTGATCAGCCCCAGCATTTT. This codes for CASSQGTGGDQPQHF. This sequence joins TRBV4-1 and TRBJ1-5; TRBD1 matches at 7 bases. With V trimmed by 1 base and J by 5 bases, 5 bases remained unmatched. Germline V CDR1 and CDR2: MGHRA, YSYEKL. CDR3 length equals 15 residues.

The rearrangement uses TRBV27 and TRBJ2-3, with 11 bases fitting TRBD2. Trimming cost V 2 bases and J 0 bases; bases outside gene matches: 7. CDR1 is MNHEY and CDR2 is SMNVEV in the germline V gene (reference sequence). This CDR3 region has 18 residues. The CDR3 loop reads CASSLGGTSGLSTDTQYF. CDR3 nucleotide sequence: TGTGCCAGCAGTTTAGGGGGGACTAGCGGCCTTAGCACAGATACGCAGTATTTT.

The rearrangement joins TRBV5-8 to TRBJ2-3, with D tentatively TRBD1 (6 bases). The germline CDR1 and CDR2 sequences are SGHTS and YDEGEE. The CDR3 totals 15 residues. V was cut by 4 bases and J by 0 bases, with 12 bases left in between. CDR3: CASSPTGWSTDTQYF. The CDR3 bases are TGTGCCAGCAGCCCAACAGGGTGGAGCACAGATACGCAGTATTTT.

This chain connects TRBV19 to TRBJ2-4; D is uncertain. Trimming pared 4 bases from V and 10 bases from J, leaving 14 bases between. Germline-derived CDR1 and CDR2 are LNHDA and SQIVND (reference sequence). There are 13 residues in the CDR3. The CDR3 DNA is TGTGCCAGTAGTAACCTGGAGCCAAAGATTCAGTACTTC. Translating gives CASSNLEPKIQYF.

The gene calls are TRBV11-2 and TRBJ2-5; D unclear. This CDR3 is built from 15 residues. The germline V and J ends were trimmed by 2 bases and 2 bases, with 12 bases remaining between them. Looked up from germline, CDR1 is SGHAT and CDR2 is FQNNGV. CDR3 DNA sequence: TGTGCCAGCAGCTTATCGTACAGCGAACAAGAGACCCAGTACTTC. Translating it yields CASSLSYSEQETQYF.

The chain has TRBV19 and TRBJ1-2, with 9 bases matching TRBD1. The CDR3 loop spans 15 amino acids. The ends lost 4 bases at V and 7 bases at J; junction bases unmatched: 10. CDR1 and CDR2 from the germline V gene are LNHDA and SQIVND (reference sequence). Here the CDR3 reads CASSTTGGGSGGYTF. DNA for the CDR3: TGTGCCAGTAGTACTACAGGGGGCGGATCGGGTGGCTACACCTTC.